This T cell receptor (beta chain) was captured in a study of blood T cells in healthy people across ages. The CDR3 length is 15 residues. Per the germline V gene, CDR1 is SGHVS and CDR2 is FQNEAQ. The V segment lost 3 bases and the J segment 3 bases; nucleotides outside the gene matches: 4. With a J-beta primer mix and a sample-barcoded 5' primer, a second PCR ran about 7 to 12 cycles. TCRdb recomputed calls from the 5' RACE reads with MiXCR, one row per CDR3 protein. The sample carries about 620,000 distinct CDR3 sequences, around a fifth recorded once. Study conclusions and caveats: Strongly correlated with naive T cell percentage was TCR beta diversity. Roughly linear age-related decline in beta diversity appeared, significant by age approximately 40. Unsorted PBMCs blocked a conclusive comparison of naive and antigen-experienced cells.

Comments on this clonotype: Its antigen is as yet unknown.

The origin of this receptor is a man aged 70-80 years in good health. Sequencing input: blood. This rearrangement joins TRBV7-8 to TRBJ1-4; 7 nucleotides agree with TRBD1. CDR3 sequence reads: CASSLNRGANEKLFF. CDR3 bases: TGTGCCAGCAGCTTGAACAGGGGAGCTAATGAAAAACTGTTTTTT.